This entry concerns a single T cell receptor (beta chain). The ends lost 4 bases at V and 5 bases at J; junction bases unmatched: 6. The CDR3 totals 16 residues. The germline CDR1 and CDR2 sequences are SEHNR and FQNEAQ (reference sequence). The sample is drawn from a study of blood T cell repertoires in COVID-19. Some clones are missing from TCRdb's copy, which holds only in-frame ones; the method was immunoSEQ multiplex PCR. The data show about 320,000 clones, with just over 85% seen just once and 10% held by the top ten. The receptor's source is a woman aged 18-29 years who had recovered from COVID-19. The chain recombines TRBV7-9 with TRBJ1-5; 12 bases map to TRBD1. The sample comprised PBMCs or T cells enriched from blood (not recorded which). This CDR3 reads CASSSGGTGGDQPQHF. As DNA, the CDR3 is TGTGCCAGCAGCTCTGGGGGGACAGGGGGCGATCAGCCCCAGCATTTT.